This T cell receptor (beta chain) emerged from a study of CD8 T cells in Susac syndrome. For this clonotype: Antigen: not known.

CDR3 length: 13 amino acids. The germline gives CDR1 SNHLY, CDR2 FYNNEI. The germline V and J ends were trimmed by 6 bases and 7 bases, with 15 bases remaining between them. cDNA came from roughly 0.53 to 1 ug RNA primed by random hexamers. The TCR beta CDR3 was amplified by immunoSEQ multiplex PCR across 54 Vbeta, 13 Jbeta. Each CDR3 protein is one row after TCRdb ran MiXCR on the immunoSEQ multiplex PCR reads. The sample includes 100,000 to 150,000 distinct CDR3 sequences, roughly 96% of them seen just once. Findings of the study overall: The study admitted that it had a relatively small number of individuals in its TCR sequencing and HLA analysis.

This sequence joins TRBV2 and TRBJ2-5; weak D call: TRBD1 (6 bases). Specimen: CD4+ T cells from PBMCs. The source is a human donor in good health. CDR3 nucleotides: TGTGCCAGCAGGGCCACAGGGTTTGGGACCCAGTACTTC. Translation: CASRATGFGTQYF.